The sequence of this T cell receptor (beta chain) was determined in a study of blood T cell repertoires in COVID-19. Using immunoSEQ multiplex PCR, the repertoire was profiled, and TCRdb retains in-frame clones only, with some absent. The table lists over 150,000 clones, just over 85% of them singletons. A single count supports this clone. This clonotype was obtained from a man between 50 and 59 years old with active or convalescent COVID-19. Input material: peripheral blood.

CDR3 bases: TGTGCCAGCAGTCCTTCGCAGGCAGGGTTGCAACCTAAGGGCTACACCTTC. Its translation is CASSPSQAGLQPKGYTF. V usage is TRBV6-6 and J usage is TRBJ1-2; D is perhaps TRBD1 (5 bases). The CDR3 spans 17 residues. The V gene lost 5 bases and the J gene lost 8 bases, with 27 bases spanning the gap. Germline V CDR1 and CDR2: MNHNY, SVGAGI (reference sequence).